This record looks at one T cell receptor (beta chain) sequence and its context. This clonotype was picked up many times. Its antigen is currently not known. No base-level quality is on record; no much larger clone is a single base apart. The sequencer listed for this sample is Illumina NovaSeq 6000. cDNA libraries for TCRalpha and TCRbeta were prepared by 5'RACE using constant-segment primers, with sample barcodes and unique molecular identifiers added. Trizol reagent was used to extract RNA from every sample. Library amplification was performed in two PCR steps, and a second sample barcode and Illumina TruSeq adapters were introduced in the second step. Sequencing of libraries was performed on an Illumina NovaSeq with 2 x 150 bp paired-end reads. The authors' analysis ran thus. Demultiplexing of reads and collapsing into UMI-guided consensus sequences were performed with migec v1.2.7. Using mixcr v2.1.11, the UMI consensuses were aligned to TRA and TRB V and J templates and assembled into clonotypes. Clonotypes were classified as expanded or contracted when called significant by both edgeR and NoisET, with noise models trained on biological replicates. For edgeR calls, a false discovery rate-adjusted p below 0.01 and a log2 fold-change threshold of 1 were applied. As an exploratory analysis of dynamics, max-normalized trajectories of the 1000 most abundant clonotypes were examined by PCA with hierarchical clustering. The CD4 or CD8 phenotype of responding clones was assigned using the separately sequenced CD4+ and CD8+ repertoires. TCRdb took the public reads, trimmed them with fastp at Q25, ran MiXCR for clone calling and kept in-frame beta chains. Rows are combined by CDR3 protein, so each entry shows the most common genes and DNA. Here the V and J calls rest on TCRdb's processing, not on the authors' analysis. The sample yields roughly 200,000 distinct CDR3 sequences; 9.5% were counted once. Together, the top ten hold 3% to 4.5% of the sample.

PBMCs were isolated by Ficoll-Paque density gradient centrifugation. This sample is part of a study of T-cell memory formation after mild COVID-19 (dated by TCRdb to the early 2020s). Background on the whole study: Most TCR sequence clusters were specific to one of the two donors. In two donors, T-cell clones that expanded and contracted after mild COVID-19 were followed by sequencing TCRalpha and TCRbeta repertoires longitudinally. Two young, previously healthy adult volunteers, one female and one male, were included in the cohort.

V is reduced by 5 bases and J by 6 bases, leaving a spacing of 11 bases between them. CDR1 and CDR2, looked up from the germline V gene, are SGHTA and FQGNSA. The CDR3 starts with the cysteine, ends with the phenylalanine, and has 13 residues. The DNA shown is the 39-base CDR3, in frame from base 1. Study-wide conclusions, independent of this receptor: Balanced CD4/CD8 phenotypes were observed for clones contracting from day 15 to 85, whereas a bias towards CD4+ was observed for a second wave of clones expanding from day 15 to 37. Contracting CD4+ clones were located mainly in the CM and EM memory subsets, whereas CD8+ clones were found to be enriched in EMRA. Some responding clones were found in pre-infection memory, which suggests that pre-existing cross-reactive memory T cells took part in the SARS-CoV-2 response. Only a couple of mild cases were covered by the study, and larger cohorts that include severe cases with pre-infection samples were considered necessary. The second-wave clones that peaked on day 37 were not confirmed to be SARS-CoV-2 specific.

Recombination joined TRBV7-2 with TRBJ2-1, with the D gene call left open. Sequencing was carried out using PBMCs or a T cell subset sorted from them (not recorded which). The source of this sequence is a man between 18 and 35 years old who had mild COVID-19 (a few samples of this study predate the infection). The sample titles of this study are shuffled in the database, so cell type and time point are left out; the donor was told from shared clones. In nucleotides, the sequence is TGTGCCAGCAGCATAAATGGACGCAATGAGCAGTTCTTC. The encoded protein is CASSINGRNEQFF.